The present TCR beta chain was sequenced within a study of regulatory T cells in long-lasting Graves disease. Time point given: newly diagnosed GD, antithyroid drugs for less than 3 months. Isolated PBMC RNA provided the starting material for the TCR library. V shed 6 bases, J shed 4 bases, and the junction held 9 bases outside the gene matches. Germline CDR1 reads MNHNS; CDR2 reads SASEGT. This CDR3 has 15 residues. This clonotype was seen at least ten times. Its target is unknown. General study findings and limits: TRBV28, TRBJ1-2 and TRBJ2-5 were segments that persistent disease favored.

CDR3 regions were amplified by Arm-PCR using iRepertoire HTBI primers to build TCR beta libraries. As originally analysed: From all samples, identification returned 11 to 15 TRBJ and approximately 63 TRBV segments. Each CDR3 protein is one row after TCRdb ran MiXCR on the multiplex PCR reads. These V and J calls are TCRdb output, not the study's own analysis. The sample contains fewer than 650,000 distinct CDR3 sequences, roughly 15% of which appear only once. The sample also formed part of further work on T cells in Graves' hyperthyroidism and ophthalmopathy. That source adds: Uncontrolled infection, other autoimmune disease, pregnancy or lactation led to exclusion.

Sequences were derived from peripheral blood mononuclear cells (PBMCs), sampled at new diagnosis, from a patient treated with antithyroid drugs. The rearrangement links TRBV6-1 to TRBJ1-5, with 7 bases identical to TRBD1. This sequence was found in a young man with Graves disease. CDR3 region: CASRVVRQGNQPQHF. CDR3 bases: TGTGCCAGCAGGGTGGTGCGACAGGGAAATCAGCCCCAGCATTTT.